The clone carrying this T cell receptor (beta chain) has at least ten counts. This record comes from a study of neurological immune-mediated disorders. The CDR3 extends over 14 amino acids. Germline V gene lookup returns CDR1 SGHRS and CDR2 YFSETQ. The V end lost 3 bases, the J end lost 3 bases, and 13 bases lay between the germline ends. The cells used in sorted libraries, CD4+ or CD8+ T cells, numbered some 1 million. TCRdb passed the 5' RACE reads through MiXCR, listing each CDR3 protein once. The repertoire holds just under 40,000 distinct CDR3 sequences, with 7% to 8.5% as singletons. The rearrangement links TRBV5-1 to TRBJ2-7; tentatively, D is TRBD1 (6 bases). The sequenced sample consisted of CD4+ T cells from blood. This clonotype was sampled from a man aged 45-60 years in good health. The CDR3 DNA is TGCGCCAGCAGCTCCGTATTACAGGGCTACGAGCAGTACTTC. Its protein is CASSSVLQGYEQYF.